These T cell receptor beta chains were read from a single sample in a study of shared clonotypes between healthy human individuals. The assay was immunoSEQ multiplex PCR, and TCRdb's table has in-frame clones only and misses some. The data show roughly 650,000 clones, with 95% to 97% seen just once and 0.11% held by the top ten. Sequenced material: naive CD8+ T cells sorted from blood. These receptors came from a woman aged 25 to 45 in good health. The conserved cysteine and the conserved F or W are not part of the CDR3 here. The order of the fields is D gene, J gene, V gene, CDR3 protein. The D gene is left open where the match is weak.

>NA|TRBJ1-3|TRBV9
ASSEQGPRDTIY
>NA|TRBJ2-6|TRBV5-6
ASSLGGSGANVLT
>TRBD2|TRBJ2-3|TRBV10-2
AISAAGGADTQY
>TRBD2|TRBJ2-5|TRBV15
ATSRVPGLAGAGETQY
>NA|TRBJ2-7|TRBV11-3
ASSLAETYEQY
>NA|TRBJ2-1|TRBV11-2
ASSLGVADQALEQF
>NA|TRBJ2-2|TRBV28
ASSSGPTMNTGELF
>TRBD2|TRBJ2-1|TRBV6-5
ASTISSGSRNEQF
>TRBD1|TRBJ1-4|TRBV9
ASSVQGGNEKLF
>NA|TRBJ2-7|TRBV5-5
ASSFGSHSYEQY
>NA|TRBJ2-2|TRBV14
ASSMQRTVTGELF
>TRBD1|TRBJ1-1|TRBV18
ASSPNRGEVSRNGPLNTEAF
>NA|TRBJ2-7|TRBV6-5
ATRHQRTSGEQY
>NA|TRBJ2-7|TRBV27
ASSWTQRSEQY
>NA|TRBJ2-7|TRBV5-6
ASSKDSYEQY
>TRBD2|TRBJ2-3|TRBV11-2
ASSRTSGSADTQY
>NA|TRBJ2-1|TRBV1
TSCGTQRVGEQF
>NA|TRBJ1-3|TRBV7-8
ASSLGWGPGNTIY
>TRBD2|TRBJ2-5|TRBV27
ASSLKRELISETQY
>TRBD1|TRBJ2-3|TRBV27
ASSPRQGSTDTQY
>NA|TRBJ1-2|TRBV10-2
ASVRVDTQGDPNYGYT
>NA|TRBJ2-2|TRBV28
ASSRQRPNTGELF
>NA|TRBJ2-5|TRBV7-8
ASSSPAGIQETQY
>TRBD1|NA|TRBV7-6
ASSPGQGEYSYEQY
>NA|TRBJ2-1|TRBV11-3
ASSFSTTHEQF
>NA|TRBJ2-1|TRBV9
ASSVGTYNEQF
>TRBD2|TRBJ2-1|TRBV7-8
ASSSRLAGAPDSGEQF
>NA|TRBJ1-2|TRBV5-1
ASSLMSGPGYT
>NA|TRBJ2-7|TRBV20-1
SARVGYEQY
>TRBD1|TRBJ1-2|TRBV7-9
ASSPPIRGASGYT
>NA|TRBJ2-2|TRBV6-5
ASSYARGLNTGELF
>TRBD2|TRBJ2-3|TRBV25-1
ASRGFSGSSTDTQY
>NA|TRBJ1-5|TRBV10-2
ASSEGNQPQH
>TRBD2|TRBJ2-3|TRBV5-4
ASSLGTSGWTSTDTQY
>NA|TRBJ2-2|TRBV27
ASSFSSGTRNTGELF